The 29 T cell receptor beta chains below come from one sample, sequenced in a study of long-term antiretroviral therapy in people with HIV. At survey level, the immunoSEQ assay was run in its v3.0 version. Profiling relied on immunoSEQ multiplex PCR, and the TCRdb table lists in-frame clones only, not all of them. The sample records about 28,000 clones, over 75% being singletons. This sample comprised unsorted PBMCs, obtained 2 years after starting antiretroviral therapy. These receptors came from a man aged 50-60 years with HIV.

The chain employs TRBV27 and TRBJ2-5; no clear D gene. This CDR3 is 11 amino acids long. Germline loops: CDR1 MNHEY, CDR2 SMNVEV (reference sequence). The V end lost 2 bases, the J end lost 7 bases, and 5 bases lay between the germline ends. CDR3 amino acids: CASSLGATQYF. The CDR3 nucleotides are TGTGCCAGCAGTTTAGGAGCGACCCAGTACTTC.

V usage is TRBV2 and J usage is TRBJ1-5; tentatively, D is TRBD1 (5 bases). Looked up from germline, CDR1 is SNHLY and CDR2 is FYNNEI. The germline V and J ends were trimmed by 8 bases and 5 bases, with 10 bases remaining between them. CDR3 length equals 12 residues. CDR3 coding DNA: TGTGCCAGCTCGGGGGATTATCAGCCCCAGCATTTT. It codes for CASSGDYQPQHF.

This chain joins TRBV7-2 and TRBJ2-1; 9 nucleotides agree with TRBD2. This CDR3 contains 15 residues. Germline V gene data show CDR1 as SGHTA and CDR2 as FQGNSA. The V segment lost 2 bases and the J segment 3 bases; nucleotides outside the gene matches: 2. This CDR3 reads CASSLIAGDYNEQFF. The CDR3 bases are TGTGCCAGCAGCTTAATAGCGGGAGACTACAATGAGCAGTTCTTC.

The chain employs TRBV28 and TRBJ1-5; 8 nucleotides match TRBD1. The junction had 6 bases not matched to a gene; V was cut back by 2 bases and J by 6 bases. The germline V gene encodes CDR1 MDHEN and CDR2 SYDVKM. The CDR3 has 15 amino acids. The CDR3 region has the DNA TGTGCCAGCAGTTTAGTTCGGACAGGGCGTCAGCCCCAGCATTTT. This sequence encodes CASSLVRTGRQPQHF.

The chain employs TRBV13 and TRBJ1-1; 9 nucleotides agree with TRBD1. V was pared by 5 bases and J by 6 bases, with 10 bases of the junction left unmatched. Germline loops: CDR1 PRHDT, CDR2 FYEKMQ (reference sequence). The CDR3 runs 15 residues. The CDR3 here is CASSAPGQGVAEAFF. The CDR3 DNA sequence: TGTGCCAGCAGCGCACCGGGACAGGGTGTAGCTGAAGCTTTCTTT.

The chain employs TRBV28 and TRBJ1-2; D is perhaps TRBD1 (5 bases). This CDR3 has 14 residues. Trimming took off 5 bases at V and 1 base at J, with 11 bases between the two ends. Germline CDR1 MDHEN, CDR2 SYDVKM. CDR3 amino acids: CASSPWTINYGYTF. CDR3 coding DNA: TGTGCCAGCAGTCCATGGACAATTAACTATGGCTACACCTTC.

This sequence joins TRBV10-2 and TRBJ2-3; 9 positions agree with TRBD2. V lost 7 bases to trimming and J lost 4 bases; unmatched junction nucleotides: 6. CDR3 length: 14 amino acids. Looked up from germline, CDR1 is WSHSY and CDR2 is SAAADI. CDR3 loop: CASNIAGAADTQYF. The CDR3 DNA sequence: TGCGCCAGCAATATAGCGGGAGCGGCAGATACGCAGTATTTT.

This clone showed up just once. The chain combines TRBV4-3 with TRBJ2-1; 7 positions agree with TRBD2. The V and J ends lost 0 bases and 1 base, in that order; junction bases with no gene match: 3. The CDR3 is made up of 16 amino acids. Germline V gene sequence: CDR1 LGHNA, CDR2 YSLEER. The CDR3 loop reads CASSQDLGGSYNEQFF. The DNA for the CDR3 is TGCGCCAGCAGCCAAGATCTCGGGGGGTCCTACAATGAGCAGTTCTTC.

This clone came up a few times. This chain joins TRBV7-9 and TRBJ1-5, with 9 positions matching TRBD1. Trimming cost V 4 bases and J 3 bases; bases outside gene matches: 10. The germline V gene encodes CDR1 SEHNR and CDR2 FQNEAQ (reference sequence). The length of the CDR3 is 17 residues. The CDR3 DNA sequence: TGTGCCAGCAGCTCCACGCTTCGACAGGGGGACAATCAGCCCCAGCATTTT. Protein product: CASSSTLRQGDNQPQHF.

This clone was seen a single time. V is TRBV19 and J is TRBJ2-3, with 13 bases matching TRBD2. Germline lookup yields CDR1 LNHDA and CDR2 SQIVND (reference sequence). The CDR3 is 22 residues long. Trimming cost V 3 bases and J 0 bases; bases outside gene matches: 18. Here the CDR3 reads CASSIGFSIRTSGSGSTDTQYF. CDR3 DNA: TGTGCCAGTAGTATCGGGTTTTCGATTAGGACTAGCGGGAGTGGCAGCACAGATACGCAGTATTTT.

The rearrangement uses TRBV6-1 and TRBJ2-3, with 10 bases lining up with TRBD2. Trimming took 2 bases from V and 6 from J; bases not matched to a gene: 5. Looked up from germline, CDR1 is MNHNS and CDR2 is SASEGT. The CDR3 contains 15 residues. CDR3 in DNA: TGTGCCAGCAGTGAATTCAGCGGGGGGGCGGATACGCAGTATTTT. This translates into CASSEFSGGADTQYF.

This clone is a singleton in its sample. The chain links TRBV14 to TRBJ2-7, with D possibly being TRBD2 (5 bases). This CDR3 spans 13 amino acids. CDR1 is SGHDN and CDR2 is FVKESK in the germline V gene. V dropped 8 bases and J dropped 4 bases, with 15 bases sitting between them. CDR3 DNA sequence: TGTGCCAGCTCGAGAGGGATCGCTTACGAGCAGTACTTC. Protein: CASSRGIAYEQYF. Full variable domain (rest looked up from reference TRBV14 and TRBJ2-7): EAGVTQFPSHSVIEKGQTVTLRCDPISGHDNLYWYRRVMGKEIKFLLHFVKESKQDESGMPNNRFLAERTGGTYSTLKVQPAELEDSGVYFCASSRGIAYEQYFGPGTRLTVT.

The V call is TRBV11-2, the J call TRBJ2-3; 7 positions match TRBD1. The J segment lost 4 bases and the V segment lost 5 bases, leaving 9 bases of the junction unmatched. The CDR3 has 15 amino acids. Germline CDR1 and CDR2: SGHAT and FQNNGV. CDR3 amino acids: CASSPPTGWADTQYF. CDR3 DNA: TGTGCCAGCAGCCCGCCGACAGGGTGGGCAGATACGCAGTATTTT.

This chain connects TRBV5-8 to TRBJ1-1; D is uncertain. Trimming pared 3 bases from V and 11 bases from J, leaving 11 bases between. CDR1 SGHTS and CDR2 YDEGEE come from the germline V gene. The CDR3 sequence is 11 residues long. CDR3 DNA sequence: TGTGCCAGCAGCTATGTTCAGGCTGCTTTCTTT. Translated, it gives CASSYVQAAFF.

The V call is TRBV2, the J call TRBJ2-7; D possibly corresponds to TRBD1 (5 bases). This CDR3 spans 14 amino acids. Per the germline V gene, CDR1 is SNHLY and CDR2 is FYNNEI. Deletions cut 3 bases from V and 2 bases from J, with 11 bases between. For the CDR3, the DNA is TGTGCCAGCAGTGATTGGCAGGGCGCCTACGAGCAGTACTTC. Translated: CASSDWQGAYEQYF. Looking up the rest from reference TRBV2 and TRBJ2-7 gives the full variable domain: EPEVTQTPSHQVTQMGQEVILRCVPISNHLYFYWYRQILGQKVEFLVSFYNNEISEKSEIFDDQFSVERPDGSNFTLKIRSTKLEDSAMYFCASSDWQGAYEQYFGPGTRLTVT.

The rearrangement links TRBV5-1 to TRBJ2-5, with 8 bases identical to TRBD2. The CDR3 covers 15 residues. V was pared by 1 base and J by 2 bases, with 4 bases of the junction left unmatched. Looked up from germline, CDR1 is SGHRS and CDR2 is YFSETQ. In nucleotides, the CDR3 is TGCGCCAGCAGCTTGTTAACTAGCGGTCAAGAGACCCAGTACTTC. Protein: CASSLLTSGQETQYF.

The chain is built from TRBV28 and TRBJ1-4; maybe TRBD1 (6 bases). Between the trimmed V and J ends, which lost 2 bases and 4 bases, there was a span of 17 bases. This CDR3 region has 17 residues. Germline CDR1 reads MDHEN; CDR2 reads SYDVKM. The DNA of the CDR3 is TGTGCCAGCAGTTTAATCCGCGTACGGGGGCGTAATGAAAAACTGTTTTTT. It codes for CASSLIRVRGRNEKLFF.

The CDR3 loop is CAWSSTTSRETQYF. CDR3 in DNA: TGTGCCTGGAGTTCTACGACTAGCAGGGAGACCCAGTACTTC. V gene TRBV30 combines with J gene TRBJ2-5; 7 bases line up with TRBD2. Germline lookup yields CDR1 GTSNPN and CDR2 SVGIG (reference sequence). The CDR3 loop spans 14 amino acids. J was trimmed by 5 bases and V by 2 bases; bases with no gene match: 8.

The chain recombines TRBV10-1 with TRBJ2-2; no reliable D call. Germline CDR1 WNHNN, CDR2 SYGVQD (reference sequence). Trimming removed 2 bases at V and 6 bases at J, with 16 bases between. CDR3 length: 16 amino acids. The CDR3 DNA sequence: TGCGCCAGCAGTGAGGGTCCAAGCGCGGTTTCCGGGGAGCTGTTTTTT. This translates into CASSEGPSAVSGELFF.

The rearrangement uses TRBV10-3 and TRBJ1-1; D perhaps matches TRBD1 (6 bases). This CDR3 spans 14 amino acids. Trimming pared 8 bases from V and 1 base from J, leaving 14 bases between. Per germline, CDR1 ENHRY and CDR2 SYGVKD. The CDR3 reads CAISIRQENTEAFF. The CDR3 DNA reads TGTGCCATCTCAATCCGACAGGAGAACACTGAAGCTTTCTTT.

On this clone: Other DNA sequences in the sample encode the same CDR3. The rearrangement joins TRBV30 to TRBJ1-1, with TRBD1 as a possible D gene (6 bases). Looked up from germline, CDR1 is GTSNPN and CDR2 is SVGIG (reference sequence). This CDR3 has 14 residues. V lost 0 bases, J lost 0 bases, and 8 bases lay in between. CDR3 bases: TGTGCCTGGAGTGTACAGGGAGTGAACACTGAAGCTTTCTTT. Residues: CAWSVQGVNTEAFF. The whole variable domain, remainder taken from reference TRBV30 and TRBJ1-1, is SQTIHQWPATLVQPVGSPLSLECTVEGTSNPNLYWYRQAAGRGLQLLFYSVGIGQISSEVPQNLSASRPQDRQFILSSKKLLLSDSGFYLCAWSVQGVNTEAFFGQGTRLTVV.

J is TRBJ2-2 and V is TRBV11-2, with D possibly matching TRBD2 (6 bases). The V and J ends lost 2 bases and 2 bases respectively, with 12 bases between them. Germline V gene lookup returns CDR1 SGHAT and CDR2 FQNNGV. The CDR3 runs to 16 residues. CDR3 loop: CASSLNPGENTGELFF. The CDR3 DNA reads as TGTGCCAGCAGCTTAAATCCGGGGGAAAACACCGGGGAGCTGTTTTTT.

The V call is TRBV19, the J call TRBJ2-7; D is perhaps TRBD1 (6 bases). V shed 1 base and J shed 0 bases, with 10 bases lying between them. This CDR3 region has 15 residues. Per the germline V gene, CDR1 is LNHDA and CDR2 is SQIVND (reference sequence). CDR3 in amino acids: CASSIVQGGSYEQYF. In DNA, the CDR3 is TGTGCCAGTAGTATAGTTCAAGGGGGCTCCTACGAGCAGTACTTC. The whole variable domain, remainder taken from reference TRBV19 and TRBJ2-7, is DGGITQSPKYLFRKEGQNVTLSCEQNLNHDAMYWYRQDPGQGLRLIYYSQIVNDFQKGDIAEGYSVSREKKESFPLTVTSAQKNPTAFYLCASSIVQGGSYEQYFGPGTRLTVT.

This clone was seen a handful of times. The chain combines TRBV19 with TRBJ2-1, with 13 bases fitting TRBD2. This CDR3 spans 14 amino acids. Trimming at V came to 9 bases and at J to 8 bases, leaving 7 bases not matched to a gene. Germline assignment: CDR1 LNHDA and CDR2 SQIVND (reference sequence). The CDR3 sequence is CASELAGGPYEQFF. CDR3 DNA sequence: TGTGCCAGCGAACTAGCGGGAGGGCCCTATGAGCAGTTCTTC.

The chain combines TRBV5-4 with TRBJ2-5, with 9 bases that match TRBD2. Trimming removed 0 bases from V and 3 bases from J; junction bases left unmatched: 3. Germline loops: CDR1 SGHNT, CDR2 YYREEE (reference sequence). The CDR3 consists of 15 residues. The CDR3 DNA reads TGTGCCAGCAGCTTGGTGGCTAGCGGGAAAGAGACCCAGTACTTC. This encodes CASSLVASGKETQYF.

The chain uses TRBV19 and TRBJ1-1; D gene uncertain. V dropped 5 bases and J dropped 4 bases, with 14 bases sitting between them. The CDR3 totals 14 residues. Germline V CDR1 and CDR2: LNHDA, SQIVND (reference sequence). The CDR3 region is CASSGRESVTEAFF. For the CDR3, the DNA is TGTGCCAGTAGTGGGAGGGAAAGTGTCACTGAAGCTTTCTTT.

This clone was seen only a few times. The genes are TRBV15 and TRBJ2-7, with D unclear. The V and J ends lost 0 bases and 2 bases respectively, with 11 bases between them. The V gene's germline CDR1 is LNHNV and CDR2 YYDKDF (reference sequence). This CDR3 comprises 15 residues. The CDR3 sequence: CATSRDRSAAYEQYF. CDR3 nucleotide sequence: TGTGCCACCAGCAGAGATAGGTCGGCAGCCTACGAGCAGTACTTC. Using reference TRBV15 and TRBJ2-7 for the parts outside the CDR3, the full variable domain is DAMVIQNPRYQVTQFGKPVTLSCSQTLNHNVMYWYQQKSSQAPKLLFHYYDKDFNNEADTPDNFQSRRPNTSFCFLDIRSPGLGDTAMYLCATSRDRSAAYEQYFGPGTRLTVT.

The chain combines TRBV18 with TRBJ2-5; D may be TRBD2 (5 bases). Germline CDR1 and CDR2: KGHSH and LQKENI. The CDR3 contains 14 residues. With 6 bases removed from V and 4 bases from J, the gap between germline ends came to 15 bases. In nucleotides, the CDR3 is TGTGCCAGCTCTAAGCCGGGCGGAGGAGAGACCCAGTACTTC. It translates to CASSKPGGGETQYF.

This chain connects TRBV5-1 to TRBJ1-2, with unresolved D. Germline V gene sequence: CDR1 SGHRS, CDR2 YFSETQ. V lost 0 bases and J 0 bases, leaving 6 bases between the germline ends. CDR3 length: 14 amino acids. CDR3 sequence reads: CASSLGHSNYGYTF. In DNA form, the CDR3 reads TGCGCCAGCAGCTTGGGCCACTCTAACTATGGCTACACCTTC.